The clone carrying this T cell receptor beta chain was observed many times. This sample stems from a study of early T cells in non-severe SARS-CoV-2 infection. TCRdb reprocessed the 5' RACE reads via MiXCR and lists one record per CDR3 protein. The sample shows tens of thousands of distinct CDR3 sequences, 5.4% of them seen only once. CDR1 is SGHTA, CDR2 FQGNSA, per germline. CDR3 size: 13 residues. V gave up 4 bases and J gave up 10 bases, with 15 bases separating them. This chain joins TRBV7-2 and TRBJ2-3; D call uncertain. The sequence was obtained from an adult who was a healthcare worker with PCR-confirmed SARS-CoV-2 infection or an uninfected control (not recorded which). The specimen was whole blood. CDR3 DNA sequence: TGTGCCAGCAGCTGGCAGTCCCTCCTATCGCAGTATTTT. This translates into CASSWQSLLSQYF.